Listed below are T cell receptor beta chains from one sample, sequenced in a study of regulatory T cells in long-lasting Graves disease. TCRdb re-derived calls from the multiplex PCR reads in MiXCR, one entry per CDR3 protein. The sample lists roughly 560,000 distinct CDR3 sequences, about 16% occurring once. This same sample was also part of a study on T cells in Graves' hyperthyroidism and ophthalmopathy.

This sample comprised peripheral blood mononuclear cells (PBMCs), obtained at new diagnosis, from a patient treated with antithyroid drugs. The receptor set was obtained from a woman aged 35-65 years with Graves disease. CDR3s include the opening cysteine and the closing phenylalanine or tryptophan. The order of the fields is V gene, D gene, clone size, J gene, CDR3 protein, CDR3 DNA. D genes are given only for firm matches. Only some rows state a clone size, as once, few, many or a class for expanded clones.

v_gene: TRBV6-2/TRBV6-3; d_gene: TRBD1; abundance: few; j_gene: TRBJ2-1; CDR3aa: CASSEVDRGTNEQFF; CDR3nt: TGTGCCAGCAGTGAAGTAGACAGGGGGACCAATGAGCAGTTCTTC
v_gene: TRBV10-3; d_gene: NA; abundance: many; j_gene: TRBJ1-5; CDR3aa: CATRLGDSSQPQHF; CDR3nt: TGTGCCACCCGATTGGGGGACTCATCCCAGCCCCAGCATTTT
v_gene: TRBV11-2; d_gene: TRBD2; abundance: many; j_gene: TRBJ2-3; CDR3aa: CASSSGLASDTQYF; CDR3nt: TGTGCCAGCAGCTCCGGACTAGCTTCAGATACGCAGTATTTT
v_gene: TRBV7-8; d_gene: NA; abundance: many; j_gene: TRBJ1-5; CDR3aa: CASSLGRSLGNQPQHF; CDR3nt: TGTGCCAGCAGCTTAGGGAGATCCTTGGGCAATCAGCCCCAGCATTTT
v_gene: TRBV27; d_gene: NA; abundance: few; j_gene: TRBJ2-1; CDR3aa: CASSLSQPNEQFF; CDR3nt: TGTGCCAGCAGTTTATCACAACCTAATGAGCAGTTCTTC
v_gene: TRBV7-8; d_gene: NA; abundance: NA; j_gene: TRBJ1-4; CDR3aa: CASRPRGRDEKLFF; CDR3nt: TGTGCCAGCAGACCTAGGGGCCGGGATGAAAAACTGTTTTTT
v_gene: TRBV6-1; d_gene: NA; abundance: many; j_gene: TRBJ2-1; CDR3aa: CASSELATTTEQFF; CDR3nt: TGTGCCAGCAGTGAATTGGCAACCACTACGGAGCAGTTCTTC
v_gene: TRBV3-1; d_gene: NA; abundance: many; j_gene: TRBJ1-6; CDR3aa: CASSQELTGSNSPLHF; CDR3nt: TGTGCCAGCAGCCAAGAATTGACAGGCAGTAATTCACCCCTCCACTTT
v_gene: TRBV10-3; d_gene: TRBD1; abundance: many; j_gene: TRBJ1-1; CDR3aa: CAISSDRGNEAFF; CDR3nt: TGTGCCATCAGTTCCGACAGGGGTAATGAAGCTTTCTTT
v_gene: TRBV28; d_gene: TRBD2; abundance: few; j_gene: TRBJ2-1; CDR3aa: CASSTSGGGFEQFF; CDR3nt: TGTGCCAGCAGCACTAGCGGGGGGGGTTTTGAGCAGTTCTTC
v_gene: TRBV12-3/TRBV12-4; d_gene: TRBD1; abundance: NA; j_gene: TRBJ2-3; CDR3aa: CASRHRDRGVSTDTQYF; CDR3nt: TGTGCCAGCAGACACCGGGACAGGGGGGTCTCCACAGATACGCAGTATTTT
v_gene: TRBV7-2; d_gene: NA; abundance: few; j_gene: TRBJ2-3; CDR3aa: CASSPMGLETDTQYF; CDR3nt: TGTGCCAGCAGTCCCATGGGTCTAGAAACAGATACGCAGTATTTT
v_gene: TRBV6-2/TRBV6-3; d_gene: TRBD1; abundance: NA; j_gene: TRBJ2-1; CDR3aa: CASSYSDRGGGGNEQFF; CDR3nt: TGTGCCAGCAGTTACTCCGACAGGGGCGGCGGCGGCAATGAGCAGTTCTTC
v_gene: TRBV6-1; d_gene: NA; abundance: many; j_gene: TRBJ1-6; CDR3aa: CASSTAGDSPLHF; CDR3nt: TGTGCCAGCAGCACCGCAGGGGATTCACCCCTCCACTTT
v_gene: TRBV12-3/TRBV12-4; d_gene: TRBD1; abundance: many; j_gene: TRBJ2-7; CDR3aa: CASSAGQGSYEQYF; CDR3nt: TGCGCCAGCAGCGCGGGACAGGGCTCCTACGAGCAGTACTTC
v_gene: TRBV7-9; d_gene: NA; abundance: few; j_gene: TRBJ1-4; CDR3aa: CASSQTREIDEKLFF; CDR3nt: TGTGCCAGCAGCCAAACCAGGGAAATCGATGAAAAACTGTTTTTT
v_gene: TRBV9; d_gene: TRBD2; abundance: many; j_gene: TRBJ2-5; CDR3aa: CASSASRQRGVEETQYF; CDR3nt: TGTGCCAGCAGCGCTTCTCGCCAGCGGGGGGTCGAAGAGACCCAGTACTTC
v_gene: TRBV3-1; d_gene: NA; abundance: many; j_gene: TRBJ1-5; CDR3aa: CASSREGGGQPQHF; CDR3nt: TGTGCCAGCAGCCGCGAGGGGGGCGGGCAGCCCCAGCATTTT
v_gene: TRBV7-9; d_gene: NA; abundance: few; j_gene: TRBJ2-1; CDR3aa: CASTPRGTPYNEQFF; CDR3nt: TGTGCCAGCACCCCGCGCGGGACACCATACAATGAGCAGTTCTTC
v_gene: TRBV19; d_gene: NA; abundance: once; j_gene: TRBJ1-3; CDR3aa: CASRTSMETGNTIYF; CDR3nt: TGTGCCAGTAGGACGTCAATGGAAACTGGAAACACCATATATTTT
v_gene: TRBV5-4; d_gene: NA; abundance: few; j_gene: TRBJ2-4; CDR3aa: CASSLSGAKNIQYF; CDR3nt: TGTGCCAGCAGCTTGAGCGGGGCCAAAAACATTCAGTACTTC
v_gene: TRBV27; d_gene: NA; abundance: NA; j_gene: TRBJ1-1; CDR3aa: CANSTRRVMNTEAFF; CDR3nt: TGTGCCAACAGTACTAGACGGGTTATGAACACTGAAGCTTTCTTT
v_gene: TRBV12-3/TRBV12-4; d_gene: NA; abundance: NA; j_gene: TRBJ1-2; CDR3aa: CASSLAPGTYGYTF; CDR3nt: TGTGCCAGCAGTTTGGCCCCAGGCACCTATGGCTACACCTTC
v_gene: TRBV20-1; d_gene: NA; abundance: NA; j_gene: TRBJ1-1; CDR3aa: CTTGGAEAFF; CDR3nt: TGCACCACCGGTGGCGCTGAAGCTTTCTTT
v_gene: TRBV7-3; d_gene: TRBD1; abundance: few; j_gene: TRBJ1-2; CDR3aa: CASSPGRQGSGYTF; CDR3nt: TGTGCCAGCAGCCCAGGGCGACAGGGCTCTGGCTACACCTTC
v_gene: TRBV27; d_gene: NA; abundance: few; j_gene: TRBJ1-1; CDR3aa: CASSLSPFNTEAFF; CDR3nt: TGTGCCAGCAGTTTATCGCCCTTCAACACTGAAGCTTTCTTT
v_gene: TRBV6-2/TRBV6-3; d_gene: NA; abundance: many; j_gene: TRBJ1-4; CDR3aa: CASSPPGATNEKLFF; CDR3nt: TGTGCCAGCAGTCCTCCGGGAGCAACTAATGAAAAACTGTTTTTT
v_gene: TRBV6-1; d_gene: NA; abundance: NA; j_gene: TRBJ2-7; CDR3aa: CASSEAGVSYEQHF; CDR3nt: TGTGCCAGCAGTGAAGCCGGGGTCTCCTACGAGCAGCACTTC
v_gene: TRBV7-9; d_gene: NA; abundance: few; j_gene: TRBJ2-5; CDR3aa: CASSSGEIQETQYF; CDR3nt: TGTGCCAGCAGTTCGGGGGAAATCCAAGAGACCCAGTACTTC
v_gene: TRBV4-1; d_gene: TRBD1; abundance: NA; j_gene: TRBJ1-6; CDR3aa: CASSQERGGPQNSPLHF; CDR3nt: TGCGCCAGCAGCCAAGAGCGAGGGGGCCCCCAGAATTCACCCCTCCACTTT
v_gene: TRBV28; d_gene: TRBD2; abundance: few; j_gene: TRBJ2-5; CDR3aa: CASSLMFGGMVKTQYF; CDR3nt: TGTGCCAGCAGTTTAATGTTCGGGGGGATGGTGAAGACCCAGTACTTC
v_gene: TRBV12-3/TRBV12-4; d_gene: NA; abundance: many; j_gene: TRBJ2-3; CDR3aa: CASSFGPIPGGVIDTQYF; CDR3nt: TGTGCCAGCAGTTTCGGACCAATACCCGGGGGCGTAATAGATACGCAGTATTTT
v_gene: TRBV5-1; d_gene: NA; abundance: few; j_gene: TRBJ1-1; CDR3aa: CASSFGPTQDTEAFF; CDR3nt: TGCGCCAGCAGCTTCGGTCCTACACAGGACACTGAAGCTTTCTTT
v_gene: TRBV5-1; d_gene: NA; abundance: NA; j_gene: TRBJ2-7; CDR3aa: CARSLEAGEYEQYF; CDR3nt: TGCGCCCGCAGCTTGGAGGCAGGGGAATACGAGCAGTACTTC
v_gene: TRBV6-1; d_gene: NA; abundance: few; j_gene: TRBJ2-7; CDR3aa: CASSWGGDEQYF; CDR3nt: TGTGCCAGCTCCTGGGGCGGGGACGAGCAGTACTTC
v_gene: TRBV4-1; d_gene: TRBD1; abundance: few; j_gene: TRBJ2-7; CDR3aa: CASSLGRGTYEQYF; CDR3nt: TGCGCCAGCAGCCTCGGCAGGGGGACCTACGAGCAGTACTTC
v_gene: TRBV29-1; d_gene: NA; abundance: NA; j_gene: TRBJ2-3; CDR3aa: CSFDGNTDTQYF; CDR3nt: TGCAGCTTTGACGGCAACACAGATACGCAGTATTTT